Given below is one T cell receptor (beta chain) in context. Its specificity is not known. Attachment of unique molecular identifiers was made to individual cDNA molecules. Each CDR3 protein is one row after TCRdb ran MiXCR on the 5' RACE reads. The repertoire includes fewer than 80,000 distinct CDR3 sequences, roughly 9.5% of them detected once, and roughly 6% sits in the top ten. These data belong to a study of early T cells in non-severe SARS-CoV-2 infection. Study information: Alpha and beta chains were unpaired, from unsorted whole-blood bulk RNA.

Broader study findings: Anti-spike CD8 responses were favored in VDJdb matching, and private and CD4 specificities were missed.

CDR1 MNHEY and CDR2 SVGAGI come from the germline V gene. V was shortened by 3 bases and J by 5 bases, with 17 bases between the two germline ends. This CDR3 region has 15 residues. The rearrangement links TRBV6-5 to TRBJ2-7; no clear D. The sequencing input was whole blood. This TCR derives from an adult who was a healthcare worker with PCR-confirmed SARS-CoV-2 infection or an uninfected control (not recorded which). The CDR3, as DNA: TGTGCCAGCAGTTATGACACCTCCACGAAGCACGAGCAGTACTTC. It specifies CASSYDTSTKHEQYF.